The 23 T cell receptor beta chains reported below all come from one sample, sequenced in a study of Ad26.COV2.S vaccination and SARS-CoV-2 variants. The treatment was: over 15 received Ad26.COV2.S at low or high dose, single or two shots; 5 received placebo; per-sample allocation not given. The study sampled participants on day 63 after the first vaccine or placebo injection. The repertoire was sequenced with immunoSEQ multiplex PCR; TCRdb's copy has only in-frame clones and lacks some. The repertoire holds a few hundred thousand clones, roughly 85% seen once, with 7.4% in the top ten. The sequencing used peripheral blood, collected in a trial of Ad26.COV2.S vaccine versus placebo. These receptors all come from a person between 18 and 60 years old who received the Ad26.COV2.S COVID-19 vaccine or a placebo.

CDR3 region: CASSKGGPGNRGGLGETQYF. The CDR3 DNA sequence: TGTGCCAGCAGCAAAGGAGGTCCGGGGAACAGGGGCGGACTCGGGGAGACCCAGTACTTC. The chain links TRBV21-1 to TRBJ2-5; the D call in the table, TRBD1, was not verified against the DNA. TRBV21-1 is shown as a pseudogene. The CDR3 is made up of 20 amino acids.

CDR3 residues: CASSLTPTGHGYTF. The CDR3 DNA follows: TGTGCCAGCAGCTTGACTCCAACGGGTCATGGCTACACCTTC. The chain carries TRBV5-6 and TRBJ1-2; D not resolved. Looked up from germline, CDR1 is SGHDT and CDR2 is YYEEEE. CDR3 length: 14 amino acids. The germline V and J ends were trimmed by 1 base and 6 bases, with 13 bases remaining between them. The variable domain in full, with the rest retrieved from reference TRBV5-6 and TRBJ1-2, is DAGVTQSPTHLIKTRGQQVTLRCSPKSGHDTVSWYQQALGQGPQFIFQYYEEEERQRGNFPDRFSGHQFPNYSSELNVNALLLGDSALYLCASSLTPTGHGYTFGSGTRLTVV.

The gene calls are TRBV5-1 and TRBJ2-1; 7 nucleotides align to TRBD2. CDR3 length: 15 residues. V trimming: 0 bases; J trimming: 4 bases; junction bases outside the gene matches: 4. Germline assignment: CDR1 SGHRS and CDR2 YFSETQ. CDR3 DNA sequence: TGCGCCAGCAGCTTGGGAGGCGGGAGTTACAATGAGCAGTTCTTC. This translates into CASSLGGGSYNEQFF.

This chain uses TRBV5-4 with TRBJ1-1; TRBD1 is a possible D gene (6 bases). This CDR3 has 17 amino acids. Germline V lookup: CDR1 SGHNT, CDR2 YYREEE (reference sequence). V lost 4 bases, J lost 1 base, and 20 bases lay in between. This CDR3 reads CASSPNTRGGGNTEAFF. The CDR3, as DNA: TGTGCCAGCAGCCCTAACACCAGGGGAGGGGGGAACACTGAAGCTTTCTTT.

This clone was seen only once. One end of the junction varies from germline; a read error may be responsible. This chain uses TRBV10-3 with TRBJ1-1, with unresolved D. This CDR3 contains 11 residues. CDR1 ENHRY and CDR2 SYGVKD come from the germline V gene. The CDR3 is CAISHDTEAFF. The CDR3 DNA reads as TGTGCCATCAGTCATGACACCGAAGCTTTCTTT.

The V and J genes are TRBV18 and TRBJ2-2; D perhaps matches TRBD1 (5 bases). Trimming shortened V by 0 bases and J by 4 bases, and 15 bases separated the two germline ends. The CDR3 is made up of 17 amino acids. CDR1 and CDR2 (germline): KGHSH, LQKENI. The CDR3 DNA sequence: TGTGCCAGCTCACCACCAGGATGGCAGGGAAGCACCGGGGAGCTGTTTTTT. Protein sequence: CASSPPGWQGSTGELFF.

The chain is built from TRBV3-1 (or the pseudogene TRBV3-2) and TRBJ1-2; 7 bases fit TRBD1. The CDR3 has 14 residues. Germline V lookup: CDR1 LGHDT, CDR2 YNNKEL (reference sequence). Trimming cost V 1 base and J 5 bases; bases outside gene matches: 4. The CDR3 coding sequence is TGTGCCAGCAGCCAAGGGACAGGAGAGTATGGCTACACCTTC. Its protein product is CASSQGTGEYGYTF.

The J gene is TRBJ1-2, the V gene TRBV5-4; 7 bases agree with TRBD1. Germline CDR1 SGHNT, CDR2 YYREEE (reference sequence). This CDR3 spans 15 amino acids. J was trimmed by 4 bases and V by 5 bases; bases with no gene match: 11. CDR3 DNA: TGTGCCAGCAGTTCTGACAGGGTGGGTGTCTATGGCTACACCTTC. Translation: CASSSDRVGVYGYTF.

This chain uses TRBV9 with TRBJ2-2; D assignment may be TRBD1 or TRBD2 (5 bases each). The ends were cut back, 0 bases at V and 6 bases at J, with 9 bases in the middle. CDR3 length equals 14 residues. CDR1 SGDLS and CDR2 YYNGEE come from the germline V gene. CDR3 region: CASSVVVGAGELFF. CDR3 bases: TGTGCCAGCAGCGTAGTTGTGGGGGCCGGGGAGCTGTTTTTT.

The chain links TRBV12-3 or TRBV12-4 to TRBJ1-1; no definite D call. The V gene lost 3 bases and the J gene lost 6 bases, with 8 bases spanning the gap. This CDR3 contains 12 residues. The CDR3: CASSFLRAEAFF. In DNA, the CDR3 is TGTGCCAGCAGTTTTCTCCGGGCTGAAGCTTTCTTT.

The rearrangement links TRBV7-8 to TRBJ1-6; 9 bases agree with TRBD1. This CDR3 region has 16 residues. Germline V gene sequence: CDR1 SGHVS, CDR2 FQNEAQ. The V segment lost 4 bases and the J segment 4 bases; nucleotides outside the gene matches: 5. CDR3 in DNA: TGTGCCAGCAGCTCCTCGACAGGGGGATATAATTCACCCCTCCACTTT. Its protein product is CASSSSTGGYNSPLHF.

This sequence joins TRBV19 and TRBJ2-3; 13 positions agree with TRBD2. The V and J ends lost 7 bases and 4 bases, in that order; junction bases with no gene match: 2. Looked up from germline, CDR1 is LNHDA and CDR2 is SQIVND (reference sequence). This CDR3 spans 14 amino acids. The CDR3 sequence is CASKLAGGSDTQYF. The CDR3 DNA reads as TGTGCCAGTAAACTAGCGGGGGGGTCAGATACGCAGTATTTT.

CDR3 nucleotides: TGTGCCAGCAGTTTGTTCCCAACTAATGAAAAACTGTTTTTT. This codes for CASSLFPTNEKLFF. This chain connects TRBV27 to TRBJ1-4; the D is unclear. The CDR3 has 14 amino acids. Germline V gene sequence: CDR1 MNHEY, CDR2 SMNVEV (reference sequence). V lost 3 bases, J lost 0 bases, and 5 bases lay in between.

This chain links TRBV19 with TRBJ1-1; perhaps TRBD1 as D (5 bases). The CDR3 is 15 residues long. The V and J ends lost 7 bases and 3 bases respectively, with 18 bases between them. The V gene's germline CDR1 is LNHDA and CDR2 SQIVND (reference sequence). DNA for the CDR3: TGTGCCAGTAACATAGGGCGCTGGGGGGACACTGAAGCTTTCTTT. Translated, it gives CASNIGRWGDTEAFF. Full variable domain (rest looked up from reference TRBV19 and TRBJ1-1): DGGITQSPKYLFRKEGQNVTLSCEQNLNHDAMYWYRQDPGQGLRLIYYSQIVNDFQKGDIAEGYSVSREKKESFPLTVTSAQKNPTAFYLCASNIGRWGDTEAFFGQGTRLTVV.

The chain recombines TRBV6-5 with TRBJ1-2; tentatively, D is TRBD1 (6 bases). CDR1 is MNHEY and CDR2 is SVGAGI in the germline V gene. V lost 4 bases and J 5 bases, leaving 17 bases between the germline ends. CDR3 length: 15 residues. The CDR3 region has the DNA TGTGCCAGCAGTTTGACCGGGACACTGATTTATGGCTACACCTTC. Residues: CASSLTGTLIYGYTF.

The chain combines TRBV6-6 with TRBJ1-3; TRBD1 is a possible D gene (5 bases). The CDR3 is 15 amino acids. Trimming shortened V by 5 bases and J by 0 bases, and 11 bases separated the two germline ends. Germline assignment: CDR1 MNHNY and CDR2 SVGAGI (reference sequence). Written as DNA, the CDR3 is TGTGCCAGCAGTACACGCAGGGACTCTGGAAACACCATATATTTT. Residues: CASSTRRDSGNTIYF.

The chain links TRBV10-3 to TRBJ2-2; no clear D gene. This CDR3 comprises 15 residues. Germline CDR1 and CDR2: ENHRY and SYGVKD. V was cut by 0 bases and J by 8 bases, with 13 bases left in between. This CDR3 is CAISESIGVVGELFF. For the CDR3, the DNA is TGTGCCATCAGTGAGTCGATCGGAGTAGTGGGGGAGCTGTTTTTT.

The chain carries TRBV6-2 or TRBV6-3 and TRBJ2-5, with D perhaps TRBD2 (7 bases). The CDR3 sequence is 16 residues long. Looked up from germline, CDR1 is MNHEY and CDR2 is SVGEGT. V shed 4 bases and J shed 6 bases, with 21 bases lying between them. DNA for the CDR3: TGTGCCAGCAGTTTAATAGGTAGTCGGGGGGCCAAGACCCAGTACTTC. It specifies CASSLIGSRGAKTQYF.

The V gene is TRBV7-2, the J gene TRBJ2-3; possible D gene TRBD2, 6 bases. Germline V gives CDR1 SGHTA, CDR2 FQGNSA. Trimming cost V 5 bases and J 0 bases, with 15 bases left between them. The CDR3 is 16 residues long. Here the CDR3 reads CASSLNSGPSTDTQYF. CDR3 in DNA: TGTGCCAGCAGCCTAAATAGCGGCCCTAGCACAGATACGCAGTATTTT.

The chain is built from TRBV9 and TRBJ1-1; D call uncertain. CDR1 SGDLS and CDR2 YYNGEE come from the germline V gene. This CDR3 has 15 amino acids. The V end lost 0 bases, the J end lost 0 bases, and 9 bases lay between the germline ends. In DNA form, the CDR3 reads TGTGCCAGCAGCGTAGGGGGTTCTATGAACACTGAAGCTTTCTTT. Translated: CASSVGGSMNTEAFF.

J is TRBJ1-2 and V is TRBV2, with D possibly being TRBD1 (6 bases). There are 14 residues in the CDR3. Per the germline V gene, CDR1 is SNHLY and CDR2 is FYNNEI. V lost 1 base and J lost 7, with 13 bases in between. The CDR3 coding sequence is TGTGCCAGCAGTGAAGTGGGGGCCCGGTTTGGCTACACCTTC. This codes for CASSEVGARFGYTF.

The rearrangement uses TRBV3-1 (or the pseudogene TRBV3-2) and TRBJ2-7; 7 bases align to TRBD2. The ends lost 5 bases at V and 5 bases at J; junction bases unmatched: 9. Germline values: CDR1 LGHDT, CDR2 YNNKEL (reference sequence). This CDR3 is built from 14 residues. The DNA for the CDR3 is TGTGCCAGCAGCGCACTAGCGTTTGTGGACGAGCAGTACTTC. It codes for CASSALAFVDEQYF.

This chain connects TRBV4-1 to TRBJ2-7, with D perhaps being TRBD1 or TRBD2 (5 bases each). Trimming cost V 1 base and J 6 bases, with 10 bases left between them. The CDR3 is 13 residues long. Germline V CDR1 and CDR2: MGHRA, YSYEKL. The CDR3 bases are TGCGCCAGCAGCCAAGTTGGGGACGTCGAGCAGTACTTC. This codes for CASSQVGDVEQYF.